This T cell receptor beta chain derives from a study of blood T cell repertoires in COVID-19 (TCRdb year 2020). For the study in its entirety: The collaborator samples originated in the United States, Italy and Spain and spanned the acute and convalescent phases of COVID-19. Sample metadata almost always included a de-identified subject ID, COVID-19 status, age in years and sex. The samples were drawn from the first 160 participants of the ongoing ImmuneRACE study and from under 1,500 subjects provided by 6 global collaborators. Where HLA class I and class II types were available, the types were taken from metadata supplied by the sample provider, not from assay-based typing. The repertoires were released in a freely available public database intended as a resource for research on the immune response to SARS-CoV-2. The prospective study material was composed of cDNA or gDNA derived from T cells, B-cell-depleted T cells, or PBMCs. The dataset comprised deeply sampled blood TCRbeta repertoires from subjects exposed to, actively infected with, or recovered from COVID-19. Here is what the overall study found, with its caveats: Clinical and demographic metadata were provided uncurated, with the amount varying by source and participant.

TCRbeta CDR3 regions were amplified from genomic DNA using the immunoSEQ Assay, a bias-controlled multiplex PCR. The original pipeline was this. Within the assay, amplification of reference gene primers was used to estimate how many nucleated cells each sample contained. Sequence reads were collapsed and filtered to measure the absolute abundance of every unique TCRbeta CDR3 rearrangement. For each sample, productive Simpson clonality was calculated as the square root of Simpson's diversity index over productive rearrangements. TCRdb took over this immuneACCESS table, retaining in-frame rearrangements with V and J assigned. Such tables are incomplete; in checked studies, under half of the missing clones stem from an unresolved V gene, and the remainder is unexplained. Clone size and V and J calls were adopted from that table, with D and trimming inferred from the DNA. In all, the sample holds approximately 99,000 clones, and 88% of those were seen once. Under 2.5% of the sample belongs to the ten largest clones.

Details on this clone: Its specific antigen is unknown. It has no much larger one-base neighbor in the sample; base qualities were not kept.

Whole blood was collected in K2EDTA tubes by collaborating institutions according to the institutions' own protocols. Collaborator samples were shipped for TCRbeta analysis as frozen whole blood, isolated PBMCs, or DNA extracted from either sample type. The TCR sequence derives from a human donor in a cohort sampled during active COVID-19. The sample consisted of peripheral blood.

The DNA sequence is given as TGCGCCAGCAGTTTTGACAGGGACCAGCCCCAGCATTTT. Its amino acids are CASSFDRDQPQHF. The chain uses TRBV10-2 and TRBJ1-5; TRBD1 lines up with 7 middle nucleotides. For this chain, trimming is 5 bases at the V end and 7 bases at the J end, and the number of junction bases without a gene match is 5. CDR3 length: 13 amino acids, cysteine to phenylalanine. The retained sequence is limited to the CDR3, 39 bases, with the frame set at the first base. CDR1 WSHSY and CDR2 SAAADI are derived from the germline V gene.